The rows below give T cell receptor beta chains drawn from one sample of a study of CD8+ T cells in alopecia areata. Here immunoSEQ multiplex PCR was the method, and the copy in TCRdb shows in-frame clones only, minus some. This sample yields roughly 200,000 clones, of which 50% to 70% are seen a single time; roughly 1.7% belongs to the top ten. Sequencing used CD4+ T cells sorted from blood, obtained at week 0. The receptors come from a human donor with alopecia areata. Each CDR3 is given with its conserved first and last residue. Fields, in order: J gene, D gene, clone size, V gene, CDR3 protein, CDR3 DNA. The D gene is left open where the match is weak. Part of the rows lack a size; the others show once, few, many or a class for expanded clones.

J gene: TRBJ2-2; D gene: TRBD1; clone size: few; V gene: TRBV29-1; CDR3 protein: CSARTGGRTGELFF; CDR3 DNA: TGCAGCGCCCGGACAGGGGGCCGGACCGGGGAGCTGTTTTTT
J gene: TRBJ2-1; D gene: NA; clone size: few; V gene: TRBV19; CDR3 protein: CASSILPQGYSNEQFF; CDR3 DNA: TGTGCCAGTAGTATACTTCCACAGGGTTACAGCAATGAGCAGTTCTTC
J gene: TRBJ2-7; D gene: TRBD1; clone size: NA; V gene: TRBV29-1; CDR3 protein: CSATGTGDREQYF; CDR3 DNA: TGCAGCGCCACCGGGACAGGGGATCGCGAGCAGTACTTC
J gene: TRBJ1-1; D gene: NA; clone size: NA; V gene: TRBV5-1; CDR3 protein: CASSWGGDNMNTEAFF; CDR3 DNA: TGCGCCAGCAGCTGGGGGGGAGACAACATGAACACTGAAGCTTTCTTT
J gene: TRBJ1-2; D gene: NA; clone size: NA; V gene: TRBV18; CDR3 protein: CASSPKENYGYTF; CDR3 DNA: TGTGCCAGCTCACCCAAGGAGAACTATGGCTACACCTTC
J gene: TRBJ1-1; D gene: TRBD1; clone size: NA; V gene: TRBV30; CDR3 protein: CAWNRGSWNTEAFF; CDR3 DNA: TGTGCCTGGAACAGGGGAAGTTGGAACACTGAAGCTTTCTTT
J gene: TRBJ1-1; D gene: NA; clone size: NA; V gene: TRBV7-3; CDR3 protein: CASSLQGGQVHTEAFF; CDR3 DNA: TGTGCCAGCAGCCTACAGGGAGGGCAGGTTCACACTGAAGCTTTCTTT
J gene: TRBJ2-3; D gene: TRBD2; clone size: NA; V gene: TRBV14; CDR3 protein: CASSQYQGYAGGTDTQYF; CDR3 DNA: TGTGCCAGCAGTCAATATCAGGGATACGCGGGGGGCACAGATACGCAGTATTTT
J gene: TRBJ2-7; D gene: NA; clone size: once; V gene: TRBV6-6; CDR3 protein: CASSYDRTYEPQYF; CDR3 DNA: TGTGCCAGCAGTTACGACAGGACCTACGAGCCGCAGTACTTC
J gene: TRBJ2-7; D gene: NA; clone size: few; V gene: TRBV13; CDR3 protein: CASSFYGPGEQYF; CDR3 DNA: TGTGCCAGCAGCTTCTACGGGCCTGGAGAGCAGTACTTC
J gene: TRBJ1-1; D gene: NA; clone size: few; V gene: TRBV18; CDR3 protein: CASSLRQDEAFF; CDR3 DNA: TGTGCCAGCTCACTAAGACAGGATGAAGCTTTCTTT
J gene: TRBJ2-3; D gene: NA; clone size: NA; V gene: TRBV13; CDR3 protein: CASSPPGANTQYF; CDR3 DNA: TGTGCCAGCAGCCCCCCGGGGGCAAATACGCAGTATTTT
J gene: TRBJ1-6; D gene: NA; clone size: once; V gene: TRBV28; CDR3 protein: CASSFLPPGSPLHF; CDR3 DNA: TGTGCCAGCAGTTTCCTCCCGCCGGGCTCACCCCTCCACTTT
J gene: TRBJ2-5; D gene: TRBD2; clone size: NA; V gene: TRBV4-3; CDR3 protein: CASSQGPGGKETQYF; CDR3 DNA: TGCGCCAGCAGCCAAGGGCCGGGGGGGAAGGAGACCCAGTACTTC
J gene: TRBJ1-2; D gene: NA; clone size: NA; V gene: TRBV25-1; CDR3 protein: CASSESRANTYGYTF; CDR3 DNA: TGTGCCAGCAGTGAATCCAGGGCCAACACTTATGGCTACACCTTC
J gene: TRBJ2-7; D gene: TRBD2; clone size: few; V gene: TRBV6-6; CDR3 protein: CASSSGLGSYEQYF; CDR3 DNA: TGTGCCAGCAGTTCCGGACTAGGATCTTACGAGCAGTACTTC
J gene: TRBJ2-7; D gene: NA; clone size: NA; V gene: TRBV9; CDR3 protein: CASSPTTGTYEQYF; CDR3 DNA: TGTGCCAGCAGCCCGACGACAGGTACCTATGAGCAGTACTTC
J gene: TRBJ2-5; D gene: NA; clone size: NA; V gene: TRBV7-6; CDR3 protein: CASSFDGETQYF; CDR3 DNA: TGTGCCAGCAGCTTTGATGGAGAGACCCAGTACTTC
J gene: TRBJ1-6; D gene: TRBD1; clone size: once; V gene: TRBV15; CDR3 protein: CATAGQAMSNSPLHF; CDR3 DNA: TGTGCCACCGCGGGACAGGCCATGAGTAATTCACCCCTCCACTTT
J gene: TRBJ1-6; D gene: TRBD1; clone size: NA; V gene: TRBV30; CDR3 protein: CAWSVRGTGYSPLHF; CDR3 DNA: TGTGCCTGGAGCGTGAGGGGGACAGGGTATTCACCCCTCCACTTT
J gene: TRBJ2-7; D gene: NA; clone size: NA; V gene: TRBV5-1; CDR3 protein: CASSFGGDFTEQYF; CDR3 DNA: TGCGCCAGCAGCTTCGGAGGGGACTTTACCGAGCAGTACTTC
J gene: TRBJ2-2; D gene: NA; clone size: NA; V gene: TRBV2; CDR3 protein: CASSEVDGRTGELFF; CDR3 DNA: TGTGCCAGCAGTGAAGTGGATGGAAGGACCGGGGAGCTGTTTTTT
J gene: TRBJ2-3; D gene: NA; clone size: NA; V gene: TRBV5-1; CDR3 protein: CASSLHRTDTQYF; CDR3 DNA: TGCGCCAGCAGCTTGCATCGCACAGATACGCAGTATTTT